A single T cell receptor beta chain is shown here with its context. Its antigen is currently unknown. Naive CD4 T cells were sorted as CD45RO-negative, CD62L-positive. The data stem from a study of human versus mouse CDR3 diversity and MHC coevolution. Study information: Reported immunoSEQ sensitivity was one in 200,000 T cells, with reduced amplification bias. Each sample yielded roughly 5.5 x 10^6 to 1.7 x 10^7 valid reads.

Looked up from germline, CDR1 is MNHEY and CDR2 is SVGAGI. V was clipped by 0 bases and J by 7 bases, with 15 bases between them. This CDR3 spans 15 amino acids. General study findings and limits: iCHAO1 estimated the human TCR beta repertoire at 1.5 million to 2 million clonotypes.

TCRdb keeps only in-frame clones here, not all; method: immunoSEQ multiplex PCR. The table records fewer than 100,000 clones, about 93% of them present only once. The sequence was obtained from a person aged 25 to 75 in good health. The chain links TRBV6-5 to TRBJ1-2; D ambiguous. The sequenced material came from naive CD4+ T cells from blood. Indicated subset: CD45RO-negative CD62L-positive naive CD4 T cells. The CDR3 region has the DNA TGTGCCAGCAGTTACTCGGAGGCCTACCTAGGTGGCTACACCTTC. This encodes CASSYSEAYLGGYTF.